This T cell receptor (beta chain) is from a study of regulatory T cells in long-lasting Graves disease. V lost 2 bases and J lost 3, with 11 bases in between. CDR3 size: 15 residues. The germline V gene encodes CDR1 MNHEY and CDR2 SVGEGT. Building of the TCR beta libraries involved iRepertoire HTBI primers and Arm-PCR of CDR3 regions. MiXCR, run by TCRdb on the multiplex PCR reads, gives a single entry per CDR3 protein. Of some 460,000 distinct CDR3 sequences in the sample, 15% to 20% were seen once. Stated time point: newly diagnosed GD, antithyroid drugs for less than 3 months. PBMC RNA was the source of the TCR library. This clonotype was found many times. Separately, the same data were catalogued under a study of T cells in Graves' hyperthyroidism and ophthalmopathy.

The sample here was peripheral blood mononuclear cells (PBMCs), taken at new diagnosis, from a patient treated with antithyroid drugs. This TCR derives from a man between 35 and 55 years old with Graves disease. The chain recombines TRBV6-2 or TRBV6-3 with TRBJ1-5; perhaps TRBD1 as D (6 bases). The CDR3 loop reads CASSYGTGNNQPQHF. DNA of the CDR3: TGTGCCAGCAGTTACGGAACAGGGAACAATCAGCCCCAGCATTTT.